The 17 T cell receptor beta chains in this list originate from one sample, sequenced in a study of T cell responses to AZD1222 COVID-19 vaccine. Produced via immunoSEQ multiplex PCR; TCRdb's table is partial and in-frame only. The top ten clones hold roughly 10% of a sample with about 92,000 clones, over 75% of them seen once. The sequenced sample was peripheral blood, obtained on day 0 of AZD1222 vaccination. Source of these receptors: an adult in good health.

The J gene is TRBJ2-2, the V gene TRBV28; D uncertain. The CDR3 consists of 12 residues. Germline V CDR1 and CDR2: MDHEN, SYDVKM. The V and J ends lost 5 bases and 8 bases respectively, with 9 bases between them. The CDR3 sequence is CASSATRGELFF. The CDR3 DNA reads TGTGCCAGCAGTGCCACCCGTGGGGAGCTGTTTTTT.

Here the CDR3 DNA reads TGTGCCAGCAGTGAGGCAGCCTACGAGCAGTACTTC. Its translation: CASSEAAYEQYF. The gene calls are TRBV6-1 and TRBJ2-7; D unclear. From germline, CDR1 is MNHNS and CDR2 SASEGT. V was clipped by 3 bases and J by 2 bases, with 5 bases between them. This CDR3 is built from 12 residues.

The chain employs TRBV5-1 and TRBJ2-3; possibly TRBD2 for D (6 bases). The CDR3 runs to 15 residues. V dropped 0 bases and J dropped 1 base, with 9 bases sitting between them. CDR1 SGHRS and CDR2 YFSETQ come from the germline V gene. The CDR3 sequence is CASSLVASGTDTQYF. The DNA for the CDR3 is TGCGCCAGCAGCTTGGTGGCTAGCGGCACAGATACGCAGTATTTT.

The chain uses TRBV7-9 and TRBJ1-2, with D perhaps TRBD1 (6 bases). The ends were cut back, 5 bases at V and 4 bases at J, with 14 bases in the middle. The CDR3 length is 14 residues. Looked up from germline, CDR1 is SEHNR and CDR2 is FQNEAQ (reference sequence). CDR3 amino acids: CASSPTGLGYGYTF. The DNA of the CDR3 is TGTGCCAGCAGCCCGACAGGATTGGGCTATGGCTACACCTTC.

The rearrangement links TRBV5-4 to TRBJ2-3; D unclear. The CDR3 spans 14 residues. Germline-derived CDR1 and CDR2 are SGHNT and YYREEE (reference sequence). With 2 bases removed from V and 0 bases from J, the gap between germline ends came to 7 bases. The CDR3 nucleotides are TGTGCCAGCAGCTTCGACCTGAGCACAGATACGCAGTATTTT. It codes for CASSFDLSTDTQYF.

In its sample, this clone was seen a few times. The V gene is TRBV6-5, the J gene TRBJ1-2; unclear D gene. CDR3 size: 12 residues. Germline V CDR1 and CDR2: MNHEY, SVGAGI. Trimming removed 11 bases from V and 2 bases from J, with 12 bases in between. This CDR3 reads CASRRANYGYTF. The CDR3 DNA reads TGTGCCTCCCGACGGGCAAACTATGGCTACACCTTC.

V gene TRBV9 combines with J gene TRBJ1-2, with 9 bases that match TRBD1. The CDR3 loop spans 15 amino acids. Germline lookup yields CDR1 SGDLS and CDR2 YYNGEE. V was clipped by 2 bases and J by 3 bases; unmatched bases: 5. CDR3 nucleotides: TGTGCCAGCAGCGTCGGGACAGGGTTTTACTATGGCTACACCTTC. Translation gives CASSVGTGFYYGYTF.

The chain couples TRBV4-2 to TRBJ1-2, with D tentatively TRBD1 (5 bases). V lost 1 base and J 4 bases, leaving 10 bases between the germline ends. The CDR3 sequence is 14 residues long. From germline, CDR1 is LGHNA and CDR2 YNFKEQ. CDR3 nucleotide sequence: TGTGCCAGCAGCCAAGCTAGGACACTCTATGGCTACACCTTC. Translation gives CASSQARTLYGYTF.

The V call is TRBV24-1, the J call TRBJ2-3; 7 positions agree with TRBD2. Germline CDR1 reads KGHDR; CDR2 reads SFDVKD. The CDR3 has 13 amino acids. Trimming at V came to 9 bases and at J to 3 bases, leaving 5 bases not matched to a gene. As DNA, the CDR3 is TGTGCCACCGCGGGGGATCCAACAGATACGCAGTATTTT. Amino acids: CATAGDPTDTQYF.

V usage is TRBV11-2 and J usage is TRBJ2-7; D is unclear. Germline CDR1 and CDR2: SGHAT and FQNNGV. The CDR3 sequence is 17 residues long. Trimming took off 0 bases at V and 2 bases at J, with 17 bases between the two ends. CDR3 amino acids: CASSLDSPPDTTYEQYF. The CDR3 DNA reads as TGTGCCAGCAGCTTAGACTCTCCGCCTGACACTACCTACGAGCAGTACTTC.

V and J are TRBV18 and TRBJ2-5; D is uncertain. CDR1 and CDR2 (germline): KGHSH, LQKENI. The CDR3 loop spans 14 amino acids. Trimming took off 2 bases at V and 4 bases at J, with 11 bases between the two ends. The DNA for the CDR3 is TGTGCCAGCTCACCAGATTCCCCCCCAGAGACCCAGTACTTC. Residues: CASSPDSPPETQYF.

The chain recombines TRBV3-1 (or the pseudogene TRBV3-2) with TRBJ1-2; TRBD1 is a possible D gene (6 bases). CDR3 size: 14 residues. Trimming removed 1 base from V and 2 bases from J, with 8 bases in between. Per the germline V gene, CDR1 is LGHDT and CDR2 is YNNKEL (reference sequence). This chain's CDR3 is CASSQGGRNYGYTF. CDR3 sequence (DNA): TGTGCCAGCAGCCAAGGGGGGCGAAACTATGGCTACACCTTC.

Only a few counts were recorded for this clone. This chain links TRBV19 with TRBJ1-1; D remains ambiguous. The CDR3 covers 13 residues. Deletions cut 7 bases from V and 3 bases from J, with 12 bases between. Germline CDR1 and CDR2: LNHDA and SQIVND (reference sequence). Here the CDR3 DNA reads TGTGCCAGTACCCTCACAGTTCACACTGAAGCTTTCTTT. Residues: CASTLTVHTEAFF.

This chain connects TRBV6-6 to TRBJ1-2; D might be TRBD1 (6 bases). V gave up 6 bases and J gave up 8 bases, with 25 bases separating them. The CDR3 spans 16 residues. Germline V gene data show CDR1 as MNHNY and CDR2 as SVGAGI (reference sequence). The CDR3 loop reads CASRPIGGSGAEGYTF. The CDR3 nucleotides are TGTGCCAGCAGACCGATTGGGGGCTCTGGGGCGGAAGGCTACACCTTC.

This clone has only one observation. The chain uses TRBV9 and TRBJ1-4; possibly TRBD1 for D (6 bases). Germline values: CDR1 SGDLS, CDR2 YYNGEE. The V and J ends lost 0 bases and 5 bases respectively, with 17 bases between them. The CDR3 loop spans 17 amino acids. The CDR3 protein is CASSVGSQGGGNEKLFF. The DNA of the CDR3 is TGTGCCAGCAGCGTAGGATCACAGGGCGGTGGGAATGAAAAACTGTTTTTT. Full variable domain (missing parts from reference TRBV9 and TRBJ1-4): DSGVTQTPKHLITATGQRVTLRCSPRSGDLSVYWYQQSLDQGLQFLIQYYNGEERAKGNILERFSAQQFPDLHSELNLSSLELGDSALYFCASSVGSQGGGNEKLFFGSGTQLSVL.

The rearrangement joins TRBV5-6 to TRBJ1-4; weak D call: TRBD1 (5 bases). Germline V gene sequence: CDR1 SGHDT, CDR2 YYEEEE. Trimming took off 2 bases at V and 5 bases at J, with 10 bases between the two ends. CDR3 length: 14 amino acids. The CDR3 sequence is CASSFRAGNEKLFF. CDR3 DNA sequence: TGTGCCAGCAGCTTTAGGGCAGGGAATGAAAAACTGTTTTTT.

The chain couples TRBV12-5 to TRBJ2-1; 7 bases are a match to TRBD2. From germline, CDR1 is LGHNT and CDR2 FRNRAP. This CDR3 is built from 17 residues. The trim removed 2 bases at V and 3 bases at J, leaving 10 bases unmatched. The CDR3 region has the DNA TGTGCTAGTGGTTTGTCGTCCGGGACTACCGTCTACAATGAGCAGTTCTTC. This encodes CASGLSSGTTVYNEQFF.